The next 24 T cell receptor beta chains were all read from a single sample in a study of T cell responses to AZD1222 COVID-19 vaccine. Profiled with immunoSEQ multiplex PCR; TCRdb holds only in-frame clones, not every one. The repertoire has about 130,000 clones, about 89% of them found once; the top ten carry roughly 1.4%. The source material was peripheral blood, sampled on day 0 of AZD1222 vaccination. Every receptor here comes from an adult in good health.

This rearrangement joins TRBV5-1 to TRBJ2-1; TRBD2 aligns across 9 bases. The CDR3 is 16 amino acids. Germline V CDR1 and CDR2: SGHRS, YFSETQ. With V trimmed by 0 bases and J by 4 bases, 5 bases remained unmatched. CDR3 loop: CASSLETSGYYNEQFF. The CDR3 DNA sequence: TGCGCCAGCAGCTTGGAGACTAGCGGCTATTACAATGAGCAGTTCTTC.

This CDR3 reads CASSDPGLPTDTQYF. The CDR3 nucleotides are TGTGCCAGCAGTGACCCCGGCCTCCCTACAGATACGCAGTATTTT. The V gene is TRBV6-1, the J gene TRBJ2-3; D is unresolved. Germline V CDR1 and CDR2: MNHNS, SASEGT. CDR3 size: 15 residues. The V end was cut by 3 bases, the J end by 3 bases, with 13 bases between.

The rearrangement joins TRBV6-6 to TRBJ1-1, with D maybe TRBD1 (5 bases). V shed 5 bases and J shed 7 bases, with 14 bases lying between them. The CDR3 loop spans 13 amino acids. CDR1 and CDR2 (germline): MNHNY, SVGAGI (reference sequence). The CDR3 coding sequence is TGTGCCAGCAGTCAATGGGGCCGTTTTGAAGCTTTCTTT. This translates into CASSQWGRFEAFF.

CDR3 bases: TGTGCCAGCAGCTTGGCGACAGGGAGGAACACTGAAGCTTTCTTT. Its translation is CASSLATGRNTEAFF. The chain links TRBV5-4 to TRBJ1-1; 7 positions match TRBD1. Germline assignment: CDR1 SGHNT and CDR2 YYREEE (reference sequence). The length of the CDR3 is 15 residues. The V segment lost 0 bases and the J segment 1 base; nucleotides outside the gene matches: 3.

The chain uses TRBV9 and TRBJ1-6; 7 nucleotides match TRBD1. CDR3 size: 15 residues. The germline V gene has CDR1 SGDLS and CDR2 YYNGEE. V shed 0 bases, J shed 6 bases, and the junction held 3 bases outside the gene matches. The CDR3 region has the DNA TGTGCCAGCAGCGTAGGAGGGACAGCTAATTCACCCCTCCACTTT. Protein sequence: CASSVGGTANSPLHF.

V usage is TRBV5-6 and J usage is TRBJ2-7; no definite D call. V was trimmed by 4 bases and J by 2 bases, leaving 16 bases between them. CDR1 is SGHDT, CDR2 YYEEEE, per germline. The CDR3 extends over 15 amino acids. CDR3 sequence (DNA): TGTGCCAGCAGCCCTACTTATTGGTTGGCCTACGAGCAGTACTTC. As protein: CASSPTYWLAYEQYF.

The chain combines TRBV7-6 with TRBJ2-3; no clear D. The CDR3 is made up of 15 amino acids. Per germline, CDR1 SGHVS and CDR2 FNYEAQ. V lost 3 bases and J 4 bases, leaving 14 bases between the germline ends. The CDR3 is CASSLLDRQADTQYF. In nucleotides, the CDR3 is TGTGCCAGCAGCTTGCTGGACCGACAAGCAGATACGCAGTATTTT.

The chain employs TRBV12-3 or TRBV12-4 and TRBJ1-6; D gene ambiguous. CDR3 length equals 13 residues. The V and J ends lost 5 bases and 8 bases respectively, with 10 bases between them. The CDR3 DNA reads TGTGCCAGCAGTCCCTTAAACGATTCACCCCTCCACTTT. Translated, it gives CASSPLNDSPLHF.

V and J are TRBV19 and TRBJ2-7, with 7 bases identical to TRBD1. This CDR3 has 14 residues. Unmatched junction bases numbered 9, after V lost 6 bases and J lost 4 bases. The germline gives CDR1 LNHDA, CDR2 SQIVND (reference sequence). The chain's CDR3 is CASSSTGIRYEQYF. The CDR3 DNA sequence: TGTGCCAGTAGCTCGACAGGGATACGATACGAGCAGTACTTC. Full variable domain (missing parts from reference TRBV19 and TRBJ2-7): DGGITQSPKYLFRKEGQNVTLSCEQNLNHDAMYWYRQDPGQGLRLIYYSQIVNDFQKGDIAEGYSVSREKKESFPLTVTSAQKNPTAFYLCASSSTGIRYEQYFGPGTRLTVT.

V is TRBV28 and J is TRBJ1-5; a possible D gene is TRBD1 (6 bases). Germline V CDR1 and CDR2: MDHEN, SYDVKM. V shed 7 bases and J shed 4 bases, with 20 bases lying between them. The CDR3 is made up of 16 amino acids. CDR3 coding DNA: TGTGCCAGCACTCATGCTGGGGGCGTTGGAAATCAGCCCCAGCATTTT. Amino acid sequence: CASTHAGGVGNQPQHF. Together with reference TRBV28 and TRBJ1-5, the CDR3 gives the full variable domain: DVKVTQSSRYLVKRTGEKVFLECVQDMDHENMFWYRQDPGLGLRLIYFSYDVKMKEKGDIPEGYSVSREKKERFSLILESASTNQTSMYLCASTHAGGVGNQPQHFGDGTRLSIL.

The chain uses TRBV7-3 and TRBJ2-5; D perhaps matches TRBD2 (6 bases). V was clipped by 5 bases and J by 2 bases, with 15 bases between them. The germline gives CDR1 SGHTA, CDR2 FQGTGA. This CDR3 spans 15 amino acids. CDR3 nucleotide sequence: TGTGCCAGCAGCCGCGGAGGGGAAAGTCAAGAGACCCAGTACTTC. Translating it yields CASSRGGESQETQYF.

The chain recombines TRBV4-3 with TRBJ1-2; D is perhaps TRBD1 (5 bases). The germline V and J ends were trimmed by 6 bases and 7 bases, with 12 bases remaining between them. This CDR3 comprises 12 residues. Germline V gives CDR1 LGHNA, CDR2 YSLEER. The CDR3 protein is CASREWGSGYTF. The CDR3 coding sequence is TGCGCCAGCAGGGAATGGGGCTCTGGCTACACCTTC.

J is TRBJ2-5 and V is TRBV7-8; D may be TRBD2 (6 bases). The ends were cut back, 5 bases at V and 4 bases at J, with 14 bases in the middle. CDR1 and CDR2 (germline): SGHVS, FQNEAQ. The CDR3 contains 14 residues. The CDR3 spells CASSPRLGGETQYF. The CDR3 DNA follows: TGTGCCAGCAGCCCCAGACTGGGGGGAGAGACCCAGTACTTC.

The chain joins TRBV5-1 to TRBJ1-2; a weak D match, TRBD1 (5 bases). The V gene's germline CDR1 is SGHRS and CDR2 YFSETQ. V shed 0 bases and J shed 6 bases, with 9 bases lying between them. The CDR3 is 13 residues long. The DNA of the CDR3 is TGCGCCAGCAGCTTGGCCGGGGGGGATGGCTACACCTTC. Its translation: CASSLAGGDGYTF.

The chain has TRBV7-9 and TRBJ1-1, with D tentatively TRBD1 (6 bases). CDR3 length: 14 residues. Between the trimmed V and J ends, which lost 5 bases and 0 bases, there was a span of 10 bases. CDR1 and CDR2 (germline): SEHNR, FQNEAQ (reference sequence). The CDR3 loop is CASSPRGMNTEAFF. As DNA, the CDR3 is TGTGCCAGCAGCCCCAGGGGAATGAACACTGAAGCTTTCTTT.

This chain connects TRBV19 to TRBJ1-1; 9 positions match TRBD1. The CDR3 totals 17 residues. Looked up from germline, CDR1 is LNHDA and CDR2 is SQIVND (reference sequence). Unmatched junction bases numbered 18, after V lost 7 bases and J lost 6 bases. Here the CDR3 reads CASKRTGEVFGPAEAFF. CDR3 DNA sequence: TGTGCCAGTAAACGGACAGGGGAAGTCTTCGGGCCCGCTGAAGCTTTCTTT.

The chain is built from TRBV24-1 and TRBJ2-3; D is undetermined. Per germline, CDR1 KGHDR and CDR2 SFDVKD. The CDR3 is 15 amino acids. Trimming took off 5 bases at V and 0 bases at J, with 11 bases between the two ends. The CDR3 spells CATSVSRSSTDTQYF. The CDR3 nucleotides are TGTGCCACCAGTGTTTCGCGTTCTAGCACAGATACGCAGTATTTT.

This sequence joins TRBV30 and TRBJ1-2; D not certain. Trimming cost V 0 bases and J 4 bases, with 12 bases left between them. CDR1 and CDR2 from the germline V gene are GTSNPN and SVGIG (reference sequence). There are 14 residues in the CDR3. In DNA form, the CDR3 reads TGTGCCTGGAGTGTACCGTCAAGGGCCTATGGCTACACCTTC. This translates into CAWSVPSRAYGYTF.

This chain connects TRBV9 to TRBJ2-6; D call uncertain. The ends were cut back, 9 bases at V and 1 base at J, with 8 bases in the middle. The CDR3 sequence is 13 residues long. The germline V gene encodes CDR1 SGDLS and CDR2 YYNGEE. CDR3 in DNA: TGTGCCACCTCACCGTCTGGGGCCAACGTCCTGACTTTC. It translates to CATSPSGANVLTF.

The chain combines TRBV7-9 with TRBJ1-2, with D tentatively TRBD1 (5 bases). The CDR3 spans 13 residues. Trimming stripped 3 bases from V and 7 bases from J, with 12 bases between. Germline V gene data show CDR1 as SEHNR and CDR2 as FQNEAQ (reference sequence). CDR3 in DNA: TGTGCCAGCAGCTTCGAGGGGTCGCGTGGCTACACCTTC. Translated, it gives CASSFEGSRGYTF.

The V and J genes are TRBV7-3 and TRBJ2-1; TRBD1 matches at 9 bases. Germline CDR1 is SGHTA and CDR2 is FQGTGA. Trimming took 1 base from V and 3 from J; bases not matched to a gene: 4. This CDR3 has 16 residues. The CDR3 is CASSLNSGQGYNEQFF. CDR3 DNA: TGTGCCAGCAGCTTAAACTCGGGACAGGGCTACAATGAGCAGTTCTTC.

V gene TRBV5-5 combines with J gene TRBJ1-1, with a possible D match to TRBD1 (5 bases). The CDR3 consists of 15 residues. Germline V gene lookup returns CDR1 SGHKS and CDR2 YYEKEE (reference sequence). Trimming stripped 0 bases from V and 4 bases from J, with 13 bases between. The DNA of the CDR3 is TGTGCCAGCAGCTTGGGCCTGGGGGTCGTCACTGAAGCTTTCTTT. Protein: CASSLGLGVVTEAFF.

This clone has a handful of counts. This rearrangement joins TRBV28 to TRBJ1-1; no clear D. Deletions cut 2 bases from V and 3 bases from J, with 16 bases between. Germline CDR1 reads MDHEN; CDR2 reads SYDVKM. This CDR3 has 16 amino acids. CDR3 sequence: CASSLNTLHRDTEAFF. DNA for the CDR3: TGTGCCAGCAGTTTAAACACCCTACATCGGGACACTGAAGCTTTCTTT.

The gene calls are TRBV11-3 and TRBJ2-2, with 7 nucleotides matching TRBD2. Germline V gives CDR1 SGHNT, CDR2 YENEEA. V lost 4 bases and J lost 4; bases outside the gene matches: 6. The length of the CDR3 is 15 residues. This CDR3 is CASSSFLAATGELFF. Here the CDR3 DNA reads TGTGCCAGCAGCTCCTTTCTAGCGGCCACCGGGGAGCTGTTTTTT. Using reference TRBV11-3 and TRBJ2-2 for the parts outside the CDR3, the full variable domain is EAGVVQSPRYKIIEKKQPVAFWCNPISGHNTLYWYLQNLGQGPELLIRYENEEAVDDSQLPKDRFSAERLKGVDSTLKIQPAELGDSAVYLCASSSFLAATGELFFGEGSRLTVL.